These T cell receptor beta chains were read from a single sample in a study of Ad26.COV2.S vaccination and SARS-CoV-2 variants. Here immunoSEQ multiplex PCR was the method, and the copy in TCRdb shows in-frame clones only, minus some. Of some 390,000 clones listed, roughly nine tenths are singletons. The sample consisted of peripheral blood, taken in a trial of Ad26.COV2.S vaccine versus placebo. These receptors came from a person aged 18 to 59 who received the Ad26.COV2.S COVID-19 vaccine or a placebo. Each CDR3 is given with its conserved first and last residue. D genes are given only for firm matches.

CDR3aa,d_gene,v_gene
CASGNFRGRGLWEDTF,TRBD1,TRBV28
CASSVQSRSGNTIYF,.,TRBV19
CASSLSGAPFNTEAFF,.,TRBV5-1
CASSLALGYEQYF,.,TRBV5-6
CASSSRQLSLETF,.,TRBV7-2
CASSHISGGYHSTDTQYF,TRBD2,TRBV4-3
CASRKTSGDKNIQYF,.,TRBV6-5
CASRSVSGTGELFF,.,TRBV5-1
CASSPAMQETQYF,.,TRBV5-6
CASSLVSRGTEAFF,.,TRBV5-6
CASSLDRDYEQYF,.,TRBV11-2
CASSLARQDEKLFF,.,TRBV7-2
CASRNGGYTF,.,TRBV6-5
CASSSWDRNYGYTF,TRBD1,TRBV4-1
CASSQSPPDNQPQHF,.,TRBV23-1
CASSGSGTVNYGYTF,TRBD1,TRBV9
CASSVAPREKLFF,.,TRBV9
CASSSTRGGTSGTGELFF,TRBD2,TRBV11-2
CASSTGPGRQNTEAFF,.,TRBV19
CASSEVWGPDQPQHF,.,TRBV6-1